The source of this TCR beta chain is a study of shared T cell receptors in the human thymus. The table came from immunoSEQ multiplex PCR; TCRdb's copy has only in-frame clones and leaves some out. The sample has about 730,000 clones, 70% to 90% seen once. The V gene's germline CDR1 is MDHEN and CDR2 SYDVKM. Germline trimming cut 6 bases from V and 2 bases from J; bases unmatched to any gene: 10. The CDR3 totals 15 residues. This sample was also put to use in a study of human thymus T cells.

This TCR was sampled from a girl in the first two years of life with a congenital heart defect. Sequenced sample: thymocytes. The chain combines TRBV28 with TRBJ2-7, with 7 bases lining up with TRBD2. The CDR3 DNA is TGTGCCAGCAGCCCCAGAGCGGGGACTCCCTACGAGCAGTACTTC. Translating it yields CASSPRAGTPYEQYF. The variable domain in full, completed from reference TRBV28 and TRBJ2-7, reads DVKVTQSSRYLVKRTGEKVFLECVQDMDHENMFWYRQDPGLGLRLIYFSYDVKMKEKGDIPEGYSVSREKKERFSLILESASTNQTSMYLCASSPRAGTPYEQYFGPGTRLTVT.